These T cell receptor beta chains were read from a single sample in a study of PD-L1 blockade in urothelial cancer. Measured with immunoSEQ multiplex PCR; TCRdb has only the in-frame clones, and not every one. The sample lists roughly 110,000 clones; 75% to 95% were seen once. Sequencing was performed on PBMCs, taken around atezolizumab (anti-PD-L1) treatment. The receptors were sampled from a man aged 55 to 69 with urothelial cancer. CDR3s include the opening cysteine and the closing phenylalanine or tryptophan. D genes are given only for firm matches. Rows may omit the clone size; those that give it use once, few, many or a size class.

clone_size	j_call	d_call	v_call	cdr3_aa	cdr3_nt
-	TRBJ1-2	-	TRBV4-2	CASSQDGAANYGYTF	TGTGCCAGCAGCCAAGATGGGGCGGCTAACTATGGCTACACCTTC
few	TRBJ2-5	-	TRBV9	CASSEGIALRGETQYF	TGTGCCAGCAGCGAGGGAATAGCCCTCCGGGGAGAGACCCAGTACTTC
-	TRBJ1-1	TRBD1	TRBV25-1	CASSAYFGQGADTEAFF	TGTGCCAGCAGTGCATACTTCGGACAGGGGGCAGACACTGAAGCTTTCTTT
-	TRBJ2-5	-	TRBV9	CASSVAPGGPGETQYF	TGTGCCAGCAGCGTAGCCCCCGGGGGTCCCGGAGAGACCCAGTACTTC
-	TRBJ2-3	TRBD1	TRBV2	CASSSRDSVMTQYF	TGTGCCAGCAGTTCGAGGGACAGCGTTATGACGCAGTATTTT
-	TRBJ2-2	TRBD2	TRBV18	CARGAGEAGELFF	TGTGCCAGAGGGGCGGGAGAGGCCGGGGAGCTGTTTTTT
-	TRBJ1-1	-	TRBV11-2	CASSLVGAGDAFF	TGTGCCAGCAGCTTAGTAGGGGCAGGGGACGCTTTCTTT
-	TRBJ2-3	-	TRBV20-1	CSAKSDTQYF	TGCAGTGCTAAATCTGATACGCAGTATTTT
-	TRBJ2-7	-	TRBV20-1	CSARGSNEQYF	TGCAGTGCTAGAGGTTCCAACGAGCAGTACTTC
-	TRBJ1-2	TRBD1	TRBV5-1	CASSFDRGMGYTF	TGCGCCAGCAGCTTTGACAGGGGAATGGGCTACACCTTC
-	TRBJ1-1	-	TRBV4-3	CASSDSVNTEAFF	TGCGCCAGCTCAGACAGCGTGAACACTGAAGCTTTCTTT
-	TRBJ2-7	TRBD2	TRBV7-2	CASRTSGGAYEQYF	TGTGCCAGCAGGACTAGCGGGGGGGCCTACGAGCAGTACTTC
-	TRBJ2-7	TRBD2	TRBV30	CAWSVTGGPYEQYF	TGTGCCTGGAGTGTAACGGGAGGGCCTTACGAGCAGTACTTC
-	TRBJ2-7	-	TRBV4-1	CASSQTVVYEQYF	TGCGCCAGCAGCCAAACCGTAGTGTACGAGCAGTACTTC